The subject of this entry is one TCR beta chain. The sample holds a few counts of this clone. Its antigen has not been determined. Per-nucleotide qualities are absent, and no much larger clonotype sits a single base away. From each donor, a single peripheral blood sample of about 100 mL on average was drawn into heparinised tubes. A BD FACSAria II and a panel including CD45RO, CCR7, CD25, CD127, CD95 and CD27 were used to sort naive, central memory, regulatory and stem cell-like memory CD4+ T cells. Purity was above 98% for every sorted population. Right away, PBMCs were isolated by Lymphoprep density gradient centrifugation and were stained directly, with no culture step. So that batch effects would be minimized, each experiment stained and sorted samples in pairs, pairing one healthy donor with one patient. The sample originates from a study of beta chain features in type 1 diabetes (dated by TCRdb to the late 2010s). About the study as a whole: Mean age, gender distribution, total cell number and subset yield were not different between patients and healthy donors. A total of some 100,000,000 sorted cells were examined across all samples, and the number of cells per subset was strongly correlated with RNA yield. In the study, recently diagnosed type 1 diabetes patients and matched healthy donors were compared on the TCRB repertoires of their sorted circulating CD4+ T cell subsets. Whereas all 30 or so donors provided naive and central memory subsets, regulatory and stem cell-like memory subsets were isolated from just 8 patients and roughly eight healthy donors.

What the research found in general, with its limitations: A moderate but significant shortening of TCRB CDR3 length was observed in type 1 diabetes patients in all four CD4+ subsets. Fewer insertions and more nucleotide deletions at VDJ recombination sites were observed in patients with type 1 diabetes, implying thymic rearrangement abnormalities. PCR might favor shorter templates, but patient and control samples were amplified and corrected together, so any skew would affect both groups equally. Because small numbers of individuals were included in the HLA sub-analyses, any influence of HLA type on TCRB rearrangement was left unresolved. Naive, central memory and regulatory TCRB repertoires appeared to be more alike among patients than among healthy donors. Sequencing cDNA rather than genomic DNA could over-represent highly expressing activated cells, although activation and CD3 levels did not differ between groups.

All of the isolated RNA was reverse transcribed with the High Capacity cDNA Reverse Transcription Kit, so expressed TCRB transcripts were sequenced. Naive, central memory and regulatory T cell samples underwent deep immunoSEQ sequencing, averaging around 4 million total reads per sample. Sorted cells were lysed in RLT buffer and RNA was extracted with DNase-treated RNeasy Micro or Mini kits, depending on cell number. Each cell subset was processed on its own to prevent cross-contamination, while patient and healthy donor samples were processed together. The immunoSEQ multiplex PCR was used to amplify TCRB sequences from cDNA, yielding 87-bp fragments that span the CDR3 region. Amplicons were sequenced on the Illumina HiSeq platform. Under the source paper's analysis protocol: Synthetic template baselines were used to correct PCR bias computationally, reads within Hamming distance 2 were collapsed together, and singletons that could not be merged were discarded. Reads were aligned to IMGT to assign V, D and J genes, CDR3 length, and insertions or deletions at six rearrangement sites. Clonotype counts were normalized to sorted cell number within each subset before computing true diversity and Gini coefficients with the tcR R package. The overlap coefficient, calculated on TCRB nucleotide sequences, was used to quantify repertoire sharing. TCRdb's version of the immuneACCESS table is confined to in-frame rearrangements and falls short of the full clone set. An unresolved V gene accounts for under half of the shortfall where checked; the remainder is of unknown origin. That table is the source of V, J and clone size, and D and trimming were worked out from the DNA. The sample has roughly 300,000 clones on record, less than 15% of them singletons. The biggest ten clones account for approximately 6.7% of the sample.

This TCR came from a man aged 30 to 39 in good health. The specimen sequenced was central memory CD4+ T cells from blood.

CDR3 loop: CASSPGGSRGETQYF. The bases read TGTGCCAGCAGCCCCGGAGGCTCGAGGGGGGAGACCCAGTACTTC. The sequence is built from TRBV5-4 and TRBJ2-5, with TRBD1 tentatively as D gene (6 bases match). CDR1 SGHNT and CDR2 YYREEE were looked up in the germline V gene (reference sequence). V is clipped by 4 bases and J by 5 bases, and the sequence between their germline boundaries is 18 bases long. Inclusive of the bounding cysteine and phenylalanine, the CDR3 is 15 residues long. Only the CDR3 DNA stays, 45 bases, in frame from base 1.